The T cell receptor (beta chain) under discussion was sequenced for a study of OX40 agonist ivuxolimab in advanced cancers. TCRdb's table, derived via immunoSEQ multiplex PCR, lists solely in-frame clones and lacks some. The repertoire consists of about 45,000 clones, with around nine tenths occurring once and the leading ten covering 0.85% to 1.2%. Trimming took off 6 bases at V and 7 bases at J, with 24 bases between the two ends. The germline CDR1 and CDR2 sequences are MDHEN and SYDVKM. The CDR3 contains 16 residues. The origin of this receptor is an adult with an advanced solid tumor such as melanoma, head and neck, liver or kidney cancer. The chain carries TRBV28 and TRBJ1-2; D is possibly TRBD1 (6 bases). Sample: CD4+ or CD8+ T cells sorted from blood, taken in a trial of the OX40 agonist ivuxolimab. CDR3 protein: CASSKALAGGGSGYTF. As DNA, the CDR3 is TGTGCCAGCAGCAAGGCCTTGGCCGGGGGCGGGAGTGGCTACACCTTC.